Listed below are T cell receptor beta chains from one sample, sequenced in a study of regulatory T cells in long-lasting Graves disease. One entry per CDR3 protein results from TCRdb running MiXCR on the multiplex PCR reads. The table records about 660,000 distinct CDR3 sequences, about 30% of them present only once. This specimen was peripheral blood mononuclear cells (PBMCs), taken when the disease was refractory, from a patient treated with antithyroid drugs. The receptors shown here come from a female donor with Graves disease. Each CDR3 is given with its conserved first and last residue. D genes are given only for firm matches. The size entry is marked missing in some rows and otherwise reads once, few, many or a size class.

TRBV7-3	-	-	TRBJ2-2	CASSLRERTDTGELFF	TGTGCCAGCAGCTTACGAGAGAGAACGGACACCGGGGAGCTGTTTTTT
TRBV28	many	-	TRBJ1-2	CASSSRVLTGTYGYTF	TGTGCCAGCAGTTCCCGGGTATTAACAGGGACATATGGCTACACCTTC
TRBV2	few	TRBD1	TRBJ1-5	CASNRDSLNQPQHF	TGTGCCAGCAACCGGGACAGCTTAAATCAGCCCCAGCATTTT
TRBV12-5	-	TRBD1	TRBJ1-3	CASARQGARNTIYF	TGTGCTAGTGCGAGACAGGGGGCGCGAAACACCATATATTTT
TRBV28	-	-	TRBJ2-6	CASSLVGRAESGANVLTF	TGTGCCAGCAGTTTAGTGGGCAGGGCCGAATCTGGGGCCAACGTCCTGACTTTC
TRBV12-3/TRBV12-4	-	TRBD2	TRBJ2-4	CASSLASGRLGTKNIQYF	TGTGCCAGCAGTTTGGCTAGCGGGAGGCTGGGGACAAAAAACATTCAGTACTTC
TRBV20-1	few	TRBD2	TRBJ2-7	CSARGLAGRYEQYF	TGCAGTGCTAGAGGGCTAGCGGGACGGTACGAGCAGTACTTC
TRBV30	once	TRBD1	TRBJ1-2	CAWSVLHRGNYGYTF	TGTGCCTGGAGCGTCCTCCACAGGGGAAACTATGGCTACACCTTC
TRBV29-1	few	-	TRBJ1-1	CSVKSNTEAFF	TGCAGTGTAAAGTCGAACACTGAAGCTTTCTTT
TRBV6-1	-	TRBD1	TRBJ1-3	CASSEDRDRGNTIYF	TGTGCCAGCAGTGAAGACAGGGACAGGGGAAACACCATATATTTT
TRBV7-6	-	TRBD2	TRBJ2-7	CASSSQTSGRTYEQYF	TGTGCCAGCAGCTCACAGACCAGCGGGAGGACCTACGAGCAGTACTTC
TRBV10-3	-	TRBD2	TRBJ2-7	CAISDPTSGSGEQYF	TGTGCCATCAGTGATCCGACTAGCGGGAGCGGAGAGCAGTACTTC
TRBV10-3	-	-	TRBJ1-1	CAISWTLDMTEAFF	TGTGCCATCAGTTGGACCCTGGACATGACTGAAGCTTTCTTT
TRBV7-3	few	-	TRBJ2-7	CASRWGPRQSYEQYF	TGTGCCAGCAGATGGGGACCACGGCAGTCCTACGAGCAGTACTTC
TRBV30	-	-	TRBJ1-3	CAWKGHFDGNTIYF	TGTGCCTGGAAGGGACATTTTGATGGAAACACCATATATTTT
TRBV12-5	-	-	TRBJ2-2	CASGPQIVGGELFF	TGTGCTAGTGGCCCTCAAATAGTAGGCGGGGAGCTGTTTTTT
TRBV2	few	TRBD1	TRBJ1-2	CASSMRTGGYTF	TGTGCCAGCAGCATGAGGACAGGGGGGTACACCTTC
TRBV7-8	few	-	TRBJ1-1	CASSLAGDRTEAFF	TGTGCCAGCAGCTTAGCAGGGGACCGCACTGAAGCTTTCTTT
TRBV28	-	-	TRBJ1-1	CASSYPTTRNTEAFF	TGTGCCAGCAGTTACCCAACTACCAGGAACACTGAAGCTTTCTTT
TRBV18	-	-	TRBJ1-4	CASSPPAAPEKLFF	TGTGCCAGCTCACCACCGGCGGCACCGGAAAAACTGTTTTTT
TRBV20-1	-	-	TRBJ1-6	CSARGADSYNSPLHF	TGCAGTGCTAGAGGAGCTGACTCCTATAATTCACCCCTCCACTTT
TRBV7-3	-	TRBD1	TRBJ2-5	CASSATGVETQYF	TGTGCCAGCAGCGCGACAGGGGTAGAGACCCAGTACTTC
TRBV6-2/TRBV6-3	many	-	TRBJ2-7	CASSYGGKIPYEQYF	TGTGCCAGCAGTTACGGGGGGAAGATCCCCTACGAGCAGTACTTC
TRBV14	-	-	TRBJ2-1	CASSQDRRPYNEQFF	TGTGCCAGCAGCCAAGATCGTAGGCCCTACAATGAGCAGTTCTTC
TRBV19	-	TRBD1	TRBJ1-2	CASVGTGERYGYTF	TGTGCCAGTGTGGGTACAGGGGAGAGGTATGGCTACACCTTC
TRBV6-5	-	-	TRBJ1-1	CASSYGRGVNTEAFF	TGTGCCAGCAGTTACGGTAGGGGTGTGAACACTGAAGCTTTCTTT
TRBV2	many	-	TRBJ2-7	CASTQLSPYEQYF	TGTGCCAGCACACAGCTCTCCCCCTACGAGCAGTACTTC
TRBV20-1	-	TRBD2	TRBJ2-2	CSASGTSGRKGGAGELFF	TGCAGTGCTTCCGGGACTAGCGGGAGAAAGGGCGGGGCCGGGGAGCTGTTTTTT
TRBV6-1	-	-	TRBJ2-7	CASKPGDRPYEQYF	TGTGCCAGCAAACCAGGGGACCGACCCTACGAGCAGTACTTC
TRBV6-1	many	TRBD1	TRBJ1-1	CASSEGTGLVNTEAFF	TGTGCCAGCAGCGAAGGGACAGGGCTGGTGAACACTGAAGCTTTCTTT
TRBV20-1	few	TRBD2	TRBJ2-5	CSARLGLAGQETQYF	TGCAGTGCTAGACTTGGACTAGCGGGACAAGAGACCCAGTACTTC
TRBV12-3/TRBV12-4	-	TRBD1	TRBJ1-5	CATTGGNQPQHF	TGTGCCACCACAGGGGGCAATCAGCCCCAGCATTTT
TRBV7-2	few	TRBD1	TRBJ1-6	CASSLAGGGARASPLHF	TGTGCCAGCAGCTTAGCGGGAGGGGGCGCAAGGGCCTCACCCCTCCACTTT
TRBV6-1	many	TRBD2	TRBJ2-7	CASSEVPSGTYEQYF	TGTGCCAGCAGTGAAGTTCCTAGCGGTACCTACGAGCAGTACTTC
TRBV4-1	-	-	TRBJ2-5	CASSQESRRETQYF	TGCGCCAGCAGCCAAGAATCGAGGCGGGAGACCCAGTACTTC
TRBV13	few	TRBD1	TRBJ1-5	CASSSRDRGSNQPQHF	TGTGCCAGCAGCTCGCGGGACAGAGGTAGCAATCAGCCCCAGCATTTT
TRBV19	few	-	TRBJ1-1	CASTLREQEAFF	TGTGCCAGTACCCTCCGGGAACAAGAAGCTTTCTTT
TRBV3-1	few	TRBD2	TRBJ2-7	CASSQDAGGRSYEQYF	TGTGCCAGCAGCCAAGACGCGGGAGGCCGCTCCTACGAGCAGTACTTC
TRBV6-1	-	TRBD1	TRBJ1-5	CASSLTIQGSGQPQHF	TGTGCCAGCAGTCTTACCATACAGGGGAGCGGTCAGCCCCAGCATTTT
TRBV2	few	-	TRBJ1-5	CASSGGQHQENSNQPQHF	TGTGCCAGCAGTGGTGGACAGCACCAAGAAAATAGCAATCAGCCCCAGCATTTT
TRBV11-2	-	-	TRBJ1-2	CASSLRQSYGYTF	TGTGCCAGCAGCTTACGTCAGTCCTATGGCTACACCTTC
TRBV12-3/TRBV12-4	few	-	TRBJ1-5	CASSLKPIGGGNQPQHF	TGTGCCAGCAGTTTGAAGCCTATCGGGGGGGGCAATCAGCCCCAGCATTTT
TRBV29-1	-	-	TRBJ2-7	CSVEKDTHEQYF	TGCAGCGTTGAGAAGGACACCCACGAGCAGTACTTC
TRBV11-1	-	-	TRBJ2-5	CASSQEGRSGFGETQYF	TGTGCCAGCAGCCAAGAGGGGAGAAGCGGCTTTGGGGAGACCCAGTACTTC
TRBV12-3/TRBV12-4	few	-	TRBJ2-5	CASSLGLSPLQETQYF	TGTGCCAGCAGTCTTGGGCTTTCTCCGCTCCAAGAGACCCAGTACTTC
TRBV7-9	few	TRBD1	TRBJ1-1	CASSLASSLEGQGPVAATEAFF	TGTGCCAGCAGCTTAGCGTCATCCCTTGAGGGACAGGGTCCGGTCGCGGCCACTGAAGCTTTCTTT
TRBV6-1	few	TRBD1	TRBJ1-5	CASSPEGQGWQPQHF	TGTGCCAGCAGCCCCGAGGGACAGGGATGGCAGCCCCAGCATTTT
TRBV20-1	-	TRBD1	TRBJ1-6	CSAREETGTANSPLHF	TGCAGTGCTAGAGAGGAAACCGGGACAGCGAATTCACCCCTCCACTTT
TRBV30	-	-	TRBJ1-1	CAWTPRLDTEAFF	TGTGCCTGGACACCGCGATTGGACACTGAAGCTTTCTTT
TRBV28	many	TRBD2	TRBJ2-7	CASSPLTSGSHEQYF	TGTGCCAGCAGTCCCCTAACTAGCGGGAGTCACGAGCAGTACTTC
TRBV6-2/TRBV6-3	-	-	TRBJ1-2	CASGELGVDYGYTF	TGTGCCAGCGGTGAACTCGGGGTTGACTATGGCTACACCTTC
TRBV20-1	few	-	TRBJ1-5	CSASQSRGNQPQHF	TGCAGTGCTTCCCAGTCCCGAGGGAATCAGCCCCAGCATTTT
TRBV6-1	-	-	TRBJ1-4	CASAAFAGTNERLFF	TGTGCCAGCGCGGCCTTTGCAGGGACTAATGAAAGACTGTTTTTT
TRBV20-1	-	-	TRBJ1-5	CSASGPGGPQHF	TGCAGTGCTAGTGGTCCCGGCGGGCCCCAGCATTTT
TRBV29-1	many	-	TRBJ2-7	CSGQGSSYEQYF	TGCAGCGGGCAGGGATCCTCCTACGAGCAGTACTTC
TRBV29-1	few	-	TRBJ1-2	CSVAFTGFYGYTF	TGCAGCGTTGCTTTTACAGGATTCTATGGCTACACCTTC
TRBV19	few	-	TRBJ2-5	CASSSRDSGETQYF	TGTGCCAGTAGTTCCCGGGACAGCGGGGAGACCCAGTACTTC